This is a list of T cell receptor beta chains from one sample in a study of T cells expressing NK-cell markers. Following a re-call of the 5' RACE reads, TCRdb has one entry per CDR3 protein and lacks DNA. The table lists about 460,000 distinct CDR3 sequences. The sample consisted of blood T cells: a sorted CD56 or NKG2C T cell subset, CD4+ or CD8+ T cells, or bulk PBMC T cells (not recorded which). The receptors originated from a woman aged 50 to 60 in good health. Both conserved end residues are part of each CDR3. Each record gives: J gene, CDR3 length, V gene, CDR3 protein.

TRBJ1-2 15 TRBV9 CASSVEEGAAYGYTF
TRBJ1-2 15 TRBV7-2 CASSPGIGTRYGYTF
TRBJ2-3 16 TRBV7-8 CASSLDTSGHTDTQYF
TRBJ2-7 13 TRBV4-1 CASSLAGGDEQYF
TRBJ1-5 16 TRBV12-3/TRBV12-4 CASSRDSYDSNQPQHF
TRBJ2-5 14 TRBV4-1 CASSQLRGQETQYF
TRBJ2-1 14 TRBV29-1 CSGGLAGGPVEQFF
TRBJ1-1 16 TRBV27 CASSLLSVARNTDAFF
TRBJ2-6 18 TRBV3-1 CASSQDGWGGPGANVLTF
TRBJ2-7 13 TRBV6-5 CASSKTVSYEQYF
TRBJ1-1 13 TRBV5-1 CASSSYSGGEAFF
TRBJ2-5 16 TRBV5-5 CASSYQGGITGETQYF
TRBJ2-2 14 TRBV5-1 CASSYQGFAGELFF
TRBJ1-2 14 TRBV3-1 CASSRNQGASGYTF
TRBJ2-3 15 TRBV6-6 CASRLAGGATDTQYF
TRBJ1-2 13 TRBV12-3/TRBV12-4 CASSLGTLDGYTF
TRBJ2-1 13 TRBV27 CASRDSGNNEQFF
TRBJ2-3 15 TRBV25-1 CASSEGSTSTDTQYF